A single sample is the source of the 21 T cell receptor beta chains below, sequenced in a study (dated by TCRdb to 2015 to 2017). The library was produced with 5' RACE. Instrument used: Illumina MiSeq. TCRdb passed the public sequencing reads through fastp at Q25 and MiXCR, retaining productive beta sequences. Under each unique CDR3 protein, matching rows form one entry showing the most common genes and DNA. The sample table contains 7,000 to 9,500 distinct CDR3 sequences; only one count was recorded for around 42% of them. Of the sample, approximately 2.9% falls within the top ten clones. CD4+CD25+CD127-/low cells were isolated as Tregs. Sequencing used Tregs sorted from a lymph node. All receptors come from a female donor with breast cancer.

The rearrangement uses TRBV4-1 and TRBJ2-5, with D possibly being TRBD1 (6 bases). Trimming stripped 1 base from V and 1 base from J, with 10 bases between. The CDR3 is made up of 15 amino acids. The V gene's germline CDR1 is MGHRA and CDR2 YSYEKL. The CDR3 nucleotides read TGCGCCAGCAGCCAAGGTACAGGGCTCCAAGAGACCCAGTACTTC. The encoded protein is CASSQGTGLQETQYF.

This clonotype showed up just a few times. The V call is TRBV11-2, the J call TRBJ1-2; 7 bases agree with TRBD1. V lost 2 bases, J lost 11 bases, and 5 bases stayed unmatched. The CDR3 covers 12 residues. Germline values: CDR1 SGHAT, CDR2 FQNNGV. In DNA, the CDR3 is TGTGCCAGCAGCTTAACAGGGGATCAATACACCTTC. Its protein product is CASSLTGDQYTF.

The chain combines TRBV7-2 with TRBJ2-4; tentatively, D is TRBD1 or TRBD2 (5 bases each). V lost 1 base, J lost 7 bases, and 14 bases lay in between. The CDR3 length is 15 residues. Germline lookup yields CDR1 SGHTA and CDR2 FQGNSA. CDR3 region: CASSLGWGQRNIQYF. The CDR3 DNA sequence: TGTGCCAGCAGCTTAGGCTGGGGCCAGCGGAACATTCAGTACTTC.

The chain has TRBV5-1 and TRBJ2-7; TRBD2 matches 13 bases. Germline CDR1 is SGHRS and CDR2 is YFSETQ. This CDR3 is built from 15 residues. Trimming took 5 bases from V and 2 from J; bases not matched to a gene: 4. This CDR3 is CASRSGLAGAYEQYF. Here the CDR3 DNA reads TGCGCCAGCAGATCTGGACTAGCGGGAGCCTACGAGCAGTACTTC.

This clonotype appeared a single time. V is TRBV18 and J is TRBJ2-5; D is uncertain. Trimming removed 4 bases from V and 11 bases from J, with 17 bases in between. The CDR3 runs to 13 residues. In germline, CDR1 is KGHSH, CDR2 LQKENI. The CDR3 loop reads CASSLLDGDTQYF. The CDR3 nucleotides read TGTGCCAGCTCACTCCTGGACGGAGATACGCAGTACTTC.

The rearrangement joins TRBV29-1 to TRBJ2-7, with a tentative D call TRBD1 (6 bases). The CDR3 is made up of 13 amino acids. From germline, CDR1 is SQVTM and CDR2 ANQGSEA. The germline V and J ends were trimmed by 0 bases and 7 bases, with 13 bases remaining between them. CDR3 DNA: TGCAGCGTTGAAGAGGGGGACATTCGGGAGCAGTACTTC. It translates to CSVEEGDIREQYF.

This chain links TRBV20-1 with TRBJ2-2; D call uncertain. Germline loops: CDR1 DFQATT, CDR2 SNEGSKA (reference sequence). Deletions cut 5 bases from V and 0 bases from J, with 13 bases between. The CDR3 is made up of 15 amino acids. This CDR3 reads CSARWYSANTGELFF. The CDR3 DNA reads TGCAGTGCTCGTTGGTACTCCGCGAACACCGGGGAGCTGTTTTTT.

With regard to this clonotype: An end of the junction does not agree with germline; a read error may underlie this. The chain combines TRBV11-3 with TRBJ1-1; TRBD1 aligns across 7 bases. The CDR3 loop spans 16 amino acids. Germline V gene data show CDR1 as SGHNT and CDR2 as YENEEA. The CDR3 sequence: CASSPRQGPRDTGAFF. CDR3 nucleotides: TGTGCCAGCAGCCCGCGACAGGGACCTCGGGACACTGGAGCTTTCTTT.

This clonotype has more than one count but fewer than ten. The chain employs TRBV4-2 and TRBJ2-2; no firm D call. V was trimmed by 1 base and J by 2 bases, leaving 5 bases between them. The germline V gene encodes CDR1 LGHNA and CDR2 YNFKEQ. The CDR3 covers 14 residues. The CDR3 reads CASSQVANTGELFF. The CDR3 coding sequence is TGTGCCAGCAGCCAAGTCGCCAACACCGGGGAGCTGTTTTTT.

For this clonotype: The junction and the germline gene differ at one end; a read error may be behind it. For the CDR3, the DNA is TGTGCCGGCAGCCAAGAAGGGGCCAGCGGGGGGGCCATCCACGAGCAGTACTTC. This translates into CAGSQEGASGGAIHEQYF. The chain joins TRBV4-2 to TRBJ2-7; 10 bases are shared with TRBD2. Germline V gives CDR1 LGHNA, CDR2 YNFKEQ. This CDR3 has 18 amino acids.

V usage is TRBV6-5 and J usage is TRBJ2-1, with 7 nucleotides matching TRBD1. The CDR3 sequence is 12 residues long. Germline V CDR1 and CDR2: MNHEY, SVGAGI. V was clipped by 4 bases and J by 9 bases; unmatched bases: 3. CDR3 nucleotide sequence: TGTGCCAGCAGTTCTGACAGGGTTGAGCAGTTCTTC. Translated: CASSSDRVEQFF.

This rearrangement joins TRBV7-6 to TRBJ2-1; D is ambiguous. The germline V and J ends were trimmed by 5 bases and 9 bases, with 11 bases remaining between them. CDR1 SGHVS and CDR2 FNYEAQ come from the germline V gene. CDR3 size: 12 residues. The CDR3 nucleotides read TGTGCCAGCAGCCCCCAATCTGCTGAGCAGTTCTTC. Residues: CASSPQSAEQFF.

J is TRBJ2-7 and V is TRBV5-1; no definite D call. V was cut by 1 base and J by 4 bases, with 12 bases left in between. In germline, CDR1 is SGHRS, CDR2 YFSETQ. This CDR3 region has 14 residues. CDR3 nucleotide sequence: TGCGCCAGCAGCTTGAGGGCAGAAGATTACGAGCAGTACTTC. Encoded protein: CASSLRAEDYEQYF.

Comments on this clonotype: One junction end disagrees with the germline gene, perhaps due to a read error. V and J are TRBV10-2 and TRBJ2-7; unclear D gene. Germline CDR1 WSHSY, CDR2 SAAADI. The CDR3 has 14 amino acids. CDR3 in DNA: TGCGCCTGCAGTGAGTCGGCCAGATCCTACGAGCAGTACTTC. Protein: CACSESARSYEQYF.

The rearrangement links TRBV20-1 to TRBJ2-7; D remains ambiguous. The CDR3 spans 14 residues. The ends were cut back, 3 bases at V and 0 bases at J, with 12 bases in the middle. Germline CDR1 DFQATT, CDR2 SNEGSKA (reference sequence). CDR3 DNA sequence: TGCAGTGCTAGCTCCAGGCAGAGCTCCTACGAGCAGTACTTC. This gives the protein CSASSRQSSYEQYF.

V and J are TRBV5-6 and TRBJ2-7; TRBD1 aligns across 8 bases. Germline CDR1 is SGHDT and CDR2 is YYEEEE. The CDR3 extends over 16 amino acids. J was trimmed by 6 bases and V by 4 bases; bases with no gene match: 15. Written as DNA, the CDR3 is TGTGCCAGCAGCCCCGGGGGACAGGAGGCGCCGGGCGAGCAGTACTTC. It specifies CASSPGGQEAPGEQYF. The entire variable domain, with the rest obtained from reference TRBV5-6 and TRBJ2-7, is as follows: DAGVTQSPTHLIKTRGQQVTLRCSPKSGHDTVSWYQQALGQGPQFIFQYYEEEERQRGNFPDRFSGHQFPNYSSELNVNALLLGDSALYLCASSPGGQEAPGEQYFGPGTRLTVT.

The J gene is TRBJ2-1, the V gene TRBV4-1; 7 bases line up with TRBD2. The CDR3 has 15 amino acids. Trimming removed 3 bases from V and 6 bases from J; junction bases left unmatched: 8. Per the germline V gene, CDR1 is MGHRA and CDR2 is YSYEKL. The CDR3 sequence: CASSHPPSSGNEQFF. The CDR3, as DNA: TGCGCCAGCAGCCACCCCCCCTCTAGCGGCAATGAGCAGTTCTTC.

The table lists this clonotype with a few counts. This rearrangement joins TRBV7-9 to TRBJ1-2, with 7 nucleotides matching TRBD1. Germline V gene data show CDR1 as SEHNR and CDR2 as FQNEAQ (reference sequence). The CDR3 runs 15 residues. The V and J ends lost 5 bases and 4 bases, in that order; junction bases with no gene match: 10. The CDR3 spells CASSPDRDRAYGYTF. DNA of the CDR3: TGTGCCAGCAGCCCCGACAGGGATCGGGCCTATGGCTACACCTTC.

The V call is TRBV6-5, the J call TRBJ1-1; D is perhaps TRBD1 (5 bases). This CDR3 has 13 residues. Germline V CDR1 and CDR2: MNHEY, SVGAGI. V was cut by 5 bases and J by 1 base, with 8 bases left in between. In nucleotides, the CDR3 is TGTGCCAGCAGTCATCAGGGGAACACTGAAGCTTTCTTT. This codes for CASSHQGNTEAFF.

The chain joins TRBV7-6 to TRBJ2-2; D gene ambiguous. The germline CDR1 and CDR2 sequences are SGHVS and FNYEAQ. This CDR3 comprises 16 residues. V was trimmed by 5 bases and J by 4 bases, leaving 17 bases between them. In DNA, the CDR3 is TGTGCCAGCAGCCTAGATGGAGTCAGAACCACCGGGGAGCTGTTTTTT. It translates to CASSLDGVRTTGELFF.

This chain uses TRBV6-4 with TRBJ2-7; a possible D gene is TRBD1 (5 bases). Germline lookup yields CDR1 MRHNA and CDR2 SNTAGT. The CDR3 is 13 amino acids. V lost 7 bases and J lost 0, with 10 bases in between. The CDR3 DNA is TGTGCCAGCATCGAAAGGGGCTCCTACGAGCAGTACTTC. Its translation: CASIERGSYEQYF.